The present T cell receptor beta chain was sequenced within a study of T cells in Graves' hyperthyroidism and ophthalmopathy. On this clonotype: Its antigen is not identified.

Study-level results: Blood also held most thyroid clonotypes expanded beyond 0.001.

The CDR3 spans 15 residues. J lost 7 bases, V lost 5 bases, and 8 bases had no gene match. The germline gives CDR1 SGHNT, CDR2 YENEEA. Amplified regions were TCR beta CDR3 sequences from RNA transcripts. First-round RT-PCR targeting the TCR CDR3 was performed with the HTBI primer set. From the multiplex PCR reads, TCRdb called clonotypes with MiXCR, one entry per CDR3 protein. The sample lists about 410,000 distinct CDR3 sequences; under 15% were seen once. The chain uses TRBV11-3 and TRBJ2-3, with TRBD2 matching over 11 bases. Sequencing used blood. The TCR was taken from a man younger than 35 with Graves' ophthalmopathy. CDR3: CASSSITSGSYTQYF. CDR3 in DNA: TGTGCCAGCAGCAGCATAACTAGCGGGAGTTATACGCAGTATTTT.